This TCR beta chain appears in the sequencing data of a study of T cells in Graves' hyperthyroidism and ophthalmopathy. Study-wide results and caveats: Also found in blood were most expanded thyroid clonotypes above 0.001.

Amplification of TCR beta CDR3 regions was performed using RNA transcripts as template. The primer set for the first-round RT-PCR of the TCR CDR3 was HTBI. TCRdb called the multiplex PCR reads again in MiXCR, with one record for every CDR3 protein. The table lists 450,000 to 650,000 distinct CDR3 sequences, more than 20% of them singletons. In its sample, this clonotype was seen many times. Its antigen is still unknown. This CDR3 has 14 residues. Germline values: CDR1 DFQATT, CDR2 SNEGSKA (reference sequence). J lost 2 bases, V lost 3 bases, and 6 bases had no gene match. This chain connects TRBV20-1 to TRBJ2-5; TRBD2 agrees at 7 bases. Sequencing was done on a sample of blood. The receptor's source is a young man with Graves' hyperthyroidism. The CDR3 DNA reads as TGCAGTGCTAGTAAGGGACTACCGCAAGAGACCCAGTACTTC. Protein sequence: CSASKGLPQETQYF.